This T cell receptor beta chain stems from a study of blood T cell repertoires in COVID-19. Germline values: CDR1 KGHSH, CDR2 LQKENI. The CDR3 length is 14 residues. V was pared by 2 bases and J by 5 bases, with 13 bases between. The assay was immunoSEQ multiplex PCR, and TCRdb's table has in-frame clones only and misses some. The sample contains 200,000 to 250,000 clones, roughly nine tenths of which appear only once. This receptor was taken from a woman aged 45-60 years in a cohort exposed to, infected with or recovered from COVID-19 (not recorded which). The sample comprised PBMCs or T cells enriched from blood (not recorded which). The chain has TRBV18 and TRBJ2-7; D gene uncertain. CDR3 in amino acids: CASSPVVSVNEQYF. CDR3 DNA sequence: TGTGCCAGCTCACCAGTGGTTTCAGTCAACGAGCAGTACTTC.